This T cell receptor beta chain was obtained from a study of a mutant IDH1 vaccine in newly diagnosed glioma. Study-level background: Vaccination followed radiotherapy alone by 4-6 weeks, or accompanied temozolomide cycles.

Germline V gene lookup returns CDR1 SQVTM and CDR2 ANQGSEA. Trimming took off 2 bases at V and 2 bases at J, with 12 bases between the two ends. The CDR3 sequence is 14 residues long. Findings and caveats of the study: Top-clonotype changes in peripheral T cells seemed unrelated to pseudoprogression.

On this clone: The antigen remains unidentified.

Specified time point: week 11, during vaccination. Vaccination comprised doses that each held 300 ug of mutant IDH1 20-mer peptide, plus topical imiquimod. Assay used: immunoSEQ multiplex PCR; TCRdb lists only in-frame clones, some missing. The sample contains under 55,000 clones, roughly 91% of which appear only once. The chain uses TRBV29-1 and TRBJ2-5; weak D call: TRBD2 (5 bases). The sequence came from a man in his fifties with glioma. The sequencing here drew on PBMCs, taken from a glioma patient whose treatment included an IDH1 peptide vaccine. The CDR3: CSVEKSGGQETQYF. The CDR3 nucleotides are TGCAGCGTTGAAAAGAGCGGAGGACAAGAGACCCAGTACTTC.